A single T cell receptor beta chain is shown here with its context. This record belongs to a study of shared T cell receptors in the human thymus. V was pared by 5 bases and J by 0 bases, with 3 bases of the junction left unmatched. CDR3 length: 15 residues. The germline gives CDR1 SGHTA, CDR2 FQGTGA. Data came from immunoSEQ multiplex PCR; TCRdb stores just in-frame clones and leaves some out. The repertoire has 700,000 or so clones, 80% to 90% of them found once; the top ten carry roughly 0.01%. This same sample was also taken into another study, of human thymus T cells. As that report states: Resections from corrective heart surgery provided thymus tissue. Seemingly biased V and J gene usage marked thymic and blood repertoires.

The gene calls are TRBV7-3 and TRBJ2-1; 8 bases map to TRBD1. The source material was thymocytes. This receptor was obtained from a girl under three years old with a congenital heart defect. CDR3 nucleotides: TGTGCCAGCAGCCCTCAGGGGGCCTCCTACAATGAGCAGTTCTTC. Its protein is CASSPQGASYNEQFF. Full variable domain (outside the CDR3, taken from reference TRBV7-3 and TRBJ2-1): GAGVSQTPSNKVTEKGKYVELRCDPISGHTALYWYRQSLGQGPEFLIYFQGTGAADDSGLPNDRFFAVRPEGSVSTLKIQRTERGDSAVYLCASSPQGASYNEQFFGPGTRLTVL.